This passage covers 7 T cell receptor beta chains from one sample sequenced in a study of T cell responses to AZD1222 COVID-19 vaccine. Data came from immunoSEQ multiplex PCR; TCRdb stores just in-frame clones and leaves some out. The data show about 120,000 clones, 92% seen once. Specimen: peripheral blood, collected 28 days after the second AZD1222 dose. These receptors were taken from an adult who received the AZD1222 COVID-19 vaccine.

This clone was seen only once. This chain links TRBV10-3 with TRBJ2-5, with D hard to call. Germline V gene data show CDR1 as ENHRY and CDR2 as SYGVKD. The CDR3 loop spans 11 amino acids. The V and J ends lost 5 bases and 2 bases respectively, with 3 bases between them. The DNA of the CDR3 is TGTGCCATCAGTACACAAGAGACCCAGTACTTC. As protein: CAISTQETQYF.

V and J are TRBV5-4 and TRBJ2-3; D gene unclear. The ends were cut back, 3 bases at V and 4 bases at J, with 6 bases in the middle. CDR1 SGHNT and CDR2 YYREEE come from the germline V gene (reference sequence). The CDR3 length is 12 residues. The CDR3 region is CASSYESDTQYF. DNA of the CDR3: TGTGCCAGCAGCTACGAGTCAGATACGCAGTATTTT.

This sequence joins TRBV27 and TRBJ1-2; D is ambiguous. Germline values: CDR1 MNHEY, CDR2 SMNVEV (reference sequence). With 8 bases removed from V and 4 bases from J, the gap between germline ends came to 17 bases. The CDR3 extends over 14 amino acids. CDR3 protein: CASRSAGPFYGYTF. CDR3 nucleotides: TGTGCCAGCCGCTCAGCCGGGCCCTTCTATGGCTACACCTTC.

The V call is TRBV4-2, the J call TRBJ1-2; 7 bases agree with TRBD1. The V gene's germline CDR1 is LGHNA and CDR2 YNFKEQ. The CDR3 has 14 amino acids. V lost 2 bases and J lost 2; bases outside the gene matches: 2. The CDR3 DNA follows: TGTGCCAGCAGCCAACAGACAGGGAACTATGGCTACACCTTC. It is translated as CASSQQTGNYGYTF.

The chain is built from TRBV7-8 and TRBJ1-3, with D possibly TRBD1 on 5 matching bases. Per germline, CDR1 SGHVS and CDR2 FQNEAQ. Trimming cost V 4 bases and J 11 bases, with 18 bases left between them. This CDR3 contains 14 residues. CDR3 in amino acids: CASSSSPVGGAIYF. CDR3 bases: TGTGCCAGCAGCTCCTCTCCTGTCGGAGGGGCCATATATTTT. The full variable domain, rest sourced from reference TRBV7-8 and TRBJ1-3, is GAGVSQSPRYKVAKRGQDVALRCDPISGHVSLFWYQQALGQGPEFLTYFQNEAQLDKSGLPSDRFFAERPEGSVSTLKIQRTQQEDSAVYLCASSSSPVGGAIYFGEGSWLTVV.

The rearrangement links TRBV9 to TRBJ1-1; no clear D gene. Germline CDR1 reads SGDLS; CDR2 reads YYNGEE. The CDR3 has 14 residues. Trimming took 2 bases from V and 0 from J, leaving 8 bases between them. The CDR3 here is CASSVDGMNTEAFF. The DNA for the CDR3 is TGTGCCAGCAGCGTTGACGGGATGAACACTGAAGCTTTCTTT.

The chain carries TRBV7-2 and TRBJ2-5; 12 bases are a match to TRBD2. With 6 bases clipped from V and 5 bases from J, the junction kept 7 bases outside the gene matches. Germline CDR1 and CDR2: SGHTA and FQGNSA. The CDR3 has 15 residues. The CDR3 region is CASSRTSGNGETQYF. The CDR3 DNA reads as TGTGCCAGCAGTAGGACTAGCGGGAACGGGGAGACCCAGTACTTC.